What follows describes a single T cell receptor beta chain. Its antigen target is currently unknown. Per-base quality was not reported, and no clone a single base away is much larger than it. This specimen belongs to a study of PD-1 blockade in classical Hodgkin lymphoma (dated by TCRdb to the early 2020s). In the study overall: Nivolumab dosing was 3 mg/kg intravenously every 2 weeks, continuing until either disease progression or unacceptable toxicity. The study used TCR beta sequencing and CyTOF to define a peripheral blood immune signature of response to PD-1 blockade in classical Hodgkin lymphoma.

For this chain, trimming is 5 bases at the V end and 5 bases at the J end, and the number of junction bases without a gene match is 7. Per the germline V gene, SGHTA is the CDR1 and FQGTGA is the CDR2. Counted from cysteine to phenylalanine, this CDR3 has 14 amino acids. Kept here is only the CDR3 DNA, which spans 42 bases and is read in frame from base 1. The investigation overall reported the following: Diversity was lower in patients who began nivolumab less than 1 year after ASCT, so these patients were left out of later analyses to avoid confounding by immune reconstitution. Newly diagnosed patients were reported to have lower baseline TCR diversity than healthy donors, and relapsed/refractory patients were reported to have lower baseline TCR diversity still. By C4D1, a significant rise was seen in CD4+ TCR diversity but not in CD8+ TCR diversity (p=0.0027 vs p=0.16), and the rise was most apparent among complete responders (p=0.02). The study was limited to a single clinical trial cohort, and causes of repertoire differences, possibly disease activity or prior therapy, remained undefined. Trial patients achieving complete response had baseline diversity similar to newly diagnosed patients, whereas partial responders and progressors had significantly lower diversity.

The Qiagen DNeasy kit was used to extract genomic DNA both from unsorted PBMCs and from the negatively selected CD4+ and CD8+ fractions. TCR beta CDR3 regions were amplified by immunoSEQ multiplex PCR using primers annealing to V and J segments. Amplification bias was minimized using a synthetic immune receptor repertoire, and residual bias was removed computationally after sequencing. Regarding the original processing steps: Repertoire diversity was quantified as the Shannon entropy index using custom Python scripts. Unsorted, CD4+ and CD8+ repertoires were analyzed separately, except in combined analyses where CD4+ and CD8+ sequences were merged in silico. Clonal expansion was defined as a frequency increase of at least 2-fold after treatment compared with C1D1, and clones undetected at baseline were assigned a pseudocount of 0.5. Clones with 0 or 1 copy at C1D1 were defined as singleton clones, while clones with 2 or more copies were defined as non-singleton clones. Clones expanded in unsorted samples were annotated as CD4+, CD8+ or unknown by matching protein sequences in sorted samples from the same patient. Diversity changes from C1D1 to C4D1 were tested in paired samples using Wilcoxon tests. What TCRdb holds here is the immuneACCESS table cut down to in-frame rearrangements. Part of the clones is not present; checked against another copy, under half of the missing clones reflect an unresolved V gene, and the others are unexplained. V and J calls and clone size follow that table, whereas D and trimming were derived from the DNA. This sample is represented by more than 15,000 clones; roughly 80% of them were singletons. The top ten clones comprise 13% of the sample.

The sample's time point label, in plain terms: cycle 4 day 1 (C4D1), after more than five weeks of nivolumab. All trial patients had relapsed after autologous stem cell transplantation, with cohorts A, B and C differing in prior brentuximab vedotin exposure. The trial cohort comprised approximately 55 patients with relapsed/refractory classical Hodgkin lymphoma whose best overall responses were complete response, partial response or progressive disease. Single-agent nivolumab was administered to trial patients in the multi-cohort phase II CheckMate 205 trial. An independent review committee assessed best overall response by applying the 2007 International Working Group response criteria. Trial PBMCs were collected just before the start of nivolumab (C1D1) and during therapy at cycle 2 day 1 and cycle 4 day 1. Peripheral blood was collected in 8 mL Vacutainer Cell Preparation Tubes, from which PBMCs were isolated by centrifugation and then cryopreserved.

This receptor was taken from a human donor with classical Hodgkin lymphoma. The sequences come from peripheral blood mononuclear cells (PBMCs), collected before the fourth cycle of nivolumab. This sequence uses TRBV7-3 and TRBJ2-5, and 8 bases in between align with TRBD2. CDR3 loop: CASSPIGGEETQYF. Here is the DNA: TGTGCCAGCAGCCCCATCGGGGGGGAGGAGACCCAGTACTTC.